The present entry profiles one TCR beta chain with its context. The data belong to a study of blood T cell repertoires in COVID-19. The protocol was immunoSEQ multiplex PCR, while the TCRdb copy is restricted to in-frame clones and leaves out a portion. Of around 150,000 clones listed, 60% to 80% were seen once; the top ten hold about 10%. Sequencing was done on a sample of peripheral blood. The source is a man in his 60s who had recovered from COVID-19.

The CDR3 spells CSVRKGDEQYF. Written as DNA, the CDR3 is TGCAGCGTTCGGAAGGGGGACGAGCAGTACTTC. The V call is TRBV29-1, the J call TRBJ2-7; D is perhaps TRBD1 (6 bases). V lost 5 bases and J 5 bases, leaving 10 bases between the germline ends. The germline CDR1 and CDR2 sequences are SQVTM and ANQGSEA. The CDR3 totals 11 residues.